This TCR beta chain emerged from a study of beta chain features in type 1 diabetes. The study, taken as a whole, reports: Diminished insertions and augmented deletions at VDJ junctions characterized type 1 diabetes patients.

The J segment lost 2 bases and the V segment lost 10 bases, leaving 7 bases of the junction unmatched. Germline CDR1 and CDR2: ENHRY and SYGVKD. The CDR3 is 13 residues long. A remark on this clone: Its antigen is as yet unknown.

The isolated RNA, all of it, was reverse transcribed, so expressed TCRB transcripts were what got sequenced. Assay: immunoSEQ multiplex PCR; the TCRdb copy retains only in-frame clones and omits some. The sample carries 970,000 or so clones, roughly 16% recorded once. J is TRBJ2-7 and V is TRBV10-3; TRBD2 aligns across 8 bases. This TCR was recovered from a woman between 18 and 29 years old in good health. Sequenced sample: naive CD4+ T cells from blood. For the CDR3, the DNA is TGTGCCAGCTCCCCCGGGAGGGCCTACGAGCAGTACTTC. This gives the protein CASSPGRAYEQYF.